The T cell receptor (beta chain) under discussion was sequenced for a study of blood T cells in healthy people across ages. The germline V gene encodes CDR1 DFQATT and CDR2 SNEGSKA (reference sequence). V lost 0 bases and J lost 3, with 9 bases in between. This CDR3 region has 14 residues. Per sample, no less than 6 micrograms of total RNA were extracted. A sample-barcoded 5' primer and a J-beta primer mix were used in a second PCR of about 6 to 12 cycles. TCRdb fed the 5' RACE reads into MiXCR, producing one record per CDR3 protein. Found here are around 870,000 distinct CDR3 sequences, roughly 26% of them singletons; the top ten hold 17%.

This clonotype was obtained from a woman of 80 years or more in good health. This rearrangement joins TRBV20-1 to TRBJ1-5, with D tentatively TRBD1 (5 bases). The sequenced material came from blood. The CDR3 DNA is TGCAGTGCTAGAGATAAGGGGTACAATCAGCCCCAGCATTTT. This gives the protein CSARDKGYNQPQHF.